A selection of T cell receptor beta chains follows, all from one sample in a study of blood T cell repertoires in COVID-19. Sequencing used immunoSEQ multiplex PCR; TCRdb keeps in-frame clones, though not all of them. The sample lists approximately 350,000 clones, 89% occurring once. The sample comprised peripheral blood. The receptors stem from a woman aged 25 to 39 with COVID-19, enrolled during active disease. Both conserved end residues are part of each CDR3. The D gene is left open where the match is weak. Not all rows give a size; the values are once, few, many and, for expanded clones, a class.

D gene: TRBD1
V gene: TRBV6-5
clone size: -
J gene: TRBJ1-6
CDR3 protein: CASSYLEGQGNSPLHF
CDR3 DNA: TGTGCCAGCAGCTACTTGGAGGGACAGGGTAATTCACCCCTCCACTTT

D gene: TRBD1
V gene: TRBV12-3/TRBV12-4
clone size: -
J gene: TRBJ1-1
CDR3 protein: CASSLGDSTEAFF
CDR3 DNA: TGTGCCAGCAGTTTAGGGGACAGCACTGAAGCTTTCTTT

D gene: -
V gene: TRBV14
clone size: once
J gene: TRBJ1-1
CDR3 protein: CASSQVRGGEAFF
CDR3 DNA: TGTGCCAGCAGCCAAGTGCGCGGCGGTGAAGCTTTCTTT

D gene: -
V gene: TRBV14
clone size: -
J gene: TRBJ2-1
CDR3 protein: CASSQSLARYNEQFF
CDR3 DNA: TGTGCCAGCAGCCAATCGTTAGCAAGATACAATGAGCAGTTCTTC

D gene: -
V gene: TRBV9
clone size: -
J gene: TRBJ1-1
CDR3 protein: CASSQTGVTTEAFF
CDR3 DNA: TGTGCCAGCAGCCAGACAGGAGTAACCACTGAAGCTTTCTTT

D gene: TRBD1
V gene: TRBV27
clone size: -
J gene: TRBJ1-1
CDR3 protein: CASSTRTGGDTEAFF
CDR3 DNA: TGTGCCAGCAGTACGCGGACAGGGGGTGACACTGAAGCTTTCTTT

D gene: -
V gene: TRBV3-1/TRBV3-2
clone size: -
J gene: TRBJ1-4
CDR3 protein: CASSQGRGANEKLFF
CDR3 DNA: TGTGCCAGCAGCCAAGGGAGGGGAGCTAATGAAAAACTGTTTTTT

D gene: -
V gene: TRBV3-1/TRBV3-2
clone size: few
J gene: TRBJ1-5
CDR3 protein: CASSPRPTQGGAQHF
CDR3 DNA: TGTGCCAGCAGCCCTCGACCTACACAGGGAGGGGCCCAGCATTTT

D gene: TRBD2
V gene: TRBV7-2
clone size: -
J gene: TRBJ2-5
CDR3 protein: CASSLVSGIWETQYF
CDR3 DNA: TGTGCCAGCAGCCTTGTTAGCGGGATCTGGGAGACCCAGTACTTC

D gene: -
V gene: TRBV27
clone size: -
J gene: TRBJ1-5
CDR3 protein: CASSLTVNQPQHF
CDR3 DNA: TGTGCCAGCAGTTTAACAGTCAATCAGCCCCAGCATTTT

D gene: -
V gene: TRBV6-1
clone size: once
J gene: TRBJ1-4
CDR3 protein: CASSEGPAEKLFF
CDR3 DNA: TGTGCCAGCAGTGAGGGGCCGGCTGAAAAACTGTTTTTT

D gene: -
V gene: TRBV5-1
clone size: -
J gene: TRBJ2-3
CDR3 protein: CASEEGSSTDTQYF
CDR3 DNA: TGCGCCAGCGAGGAGGGGAGTAGCACAGATACGCAGTATTTT

D gene: TRBD2
V gene: TRBV11-3
clone size: -
J gene: TRBJ2-1
CDR3 protein: CASSPRLAGALEQFF
CDR3 DNA: TGTGCCAGCAGCCCCAGACTAGCGGGAGCTCTGGAGCAGTTCTTC

D gene: -
V gene: TRBV28
clone size: few
J gene: TRBJ1-1
CDR3 protein: CASRGTLNTEAFF
CDR3 DNA: TGTGCCAGCAGGGGGACACTTAACACTGAAGCTTTCTTT

D gene: TRBD1
V gene: TRBV6-5
clone size: -
J gene: TRBJ2-1
CDR3 protein: CATGGTGGLNEQFF
CDR3 DNA: TGTGCCACGGGGGGGACAGGGGGACTTAATGAGCAGTTCTTC

D gene: -
V gene: TRBV5-1
clone size: -
J gene: TRBJ2-3
CDR3 protein: CASSPGVAATSTDTQYF
CDR3 DNA: TGCGCCAGCAGCCCCGGAGTAGCGGCGACTAGCACAGATACGCAGTATTTT

D gene: -
V gene: TRBV5-1
clone size: -
J gene: TRBJ1-1
CDR3 protein: CASSSHRVRAEAFF
CDR3 DNA: TGCGCCAGCAGCTCCCACAGGGTTAGGGCTGAAGCTTTCTTT

D gene: -
V gene: TRBV6-6
clone size: -
J gene: TRBJ1-2
CDR3 protein: CASTNKGNGMDGYTF
CDR3 DNA: TGTGCCAGCACCAACAAAGGAAACGGGATGGATGGCTACACCTTC

D gene: TRBD2
V gene: TRBV27
clone size: -
J gene: TRBJ2-7
CDR3 protein: CASSLSSSGGDISYEQYF
CDR3 DNA: TGTGCCAGCAGTTTATCGAGTAGCGGGGGCGATATTTCCTACGAGCAGTACTTC

D gene: TRBD2
V gene: TRBV7-9
clone size: -
J gene: TRBJ2-1
CDR3 protein: CASSFLAGISEQFF
CDR3 DNA: TGTGCCAGCAGCTTTCTAGCGGGGATCAGTGAGCAGTTCTTC

D gene: TRBD2
V gene: TRBV5-4
clone size: -
J gene: TRBJ2-5
CDR3 protein: CASSFAVAGGVKETQYF
CDR3 DNA: TGTGCCAGCAGCTTTGCTGTAGCGGGAGGGGTTAAAGAGACCCAGTACTTC

D gene: TRBD2
V gene: TRBV24-1
clone size: -
J gene: TRBJ2-5
CDR3 protein: CATSESGSGTETQYF
CDR3 DNA: TGTGCCACCAGTGAATCGGGGAGCGGGACAGAGACCCAGTACTTC

D gene: TRBD1
V gene: TRBV7-9
clone size: -
J gene: TRBJ2-3
CDR3 protein: CASSSRPRGSTDTQYF
CDR3 DNA: TGTGCCAGCAGCTCGAGGCCCAGGGGGTCCACAGATACGCAGTATTTT

D gene: TRBD1
V gene: TRBV18
clone size: -
J gene: TRBJ1-2
CDR3 protein: CASSPNTGAGGPYGYTF
CDR3 DNA: TGTGCCAGCTCACCCAACACAGGGGCAGGGGGCCCCTATGGCTACACCTTC

D gene: -
V gene: TRBV28
clone size: -
J gene: TRBJ1-1
CDR3 protein: CASSLSGIPEAFF
CDR3 DNA: TGTGCCAGCAGTTTATCGGGGATCCCTGAAGCTTTCTTT

D gene: TRBD2
V gene: TRBV2
clone size: -
J gene: TRBJ2-3
CDR3 protein: CASRERTSGGGSDTQYF
CDR3 DNA: TGTGCCAGCAGGGAGAGGACTAGCGGGGGTGGTTCAGATACGCAGTATTTT

D gene: -
V gene: TRBV7-9
clone size: -
J gene: TRBJ2-1
CDR3 protein: CASSFTGDAYNEQFF
CDR3 DNA: TGTGCCAGCAGTTTCACGGGGGACGCTTACAATGAGCAGTTCTTC

D gene: TRBD2
V gene: TRBV5-5
clone size: -
J gene: TRBJ2-1
CDR3 protein: CASSLSSGANNEQFF
CDR3 DNA: TGTGCCAGCAGCTTGTCAAGCGGGGCAAACAATGAGCAGTTCTTC

D gene: -
V gene: TRBV18
clone size: once
J gene: TRBJ1-4
CDR3 protein: CASSQNRATNEKLFF
CDR3 DNA: TGTGCCAGCTCACAGAACAGGGCAACTAATGAAAAACTGTTTTTT

D gene: -
V gene: TRBV5-1
clone size: -
J gene: TRBJ2-7
CDR3 protein: CASSSIRRGDEQYF
CDR3 DNA: TGCGCCAGCAGCTCGATTAGGCGGGGCGACGAGCAGTACTTC

D gene: TRBD1
V gene: TRBV3-1/TRBV3-2
clone size: -
J gene: TRBJ1-1
CDR3 protein: CASSQKITGTGCTEAFF
CDR3 DNA: TGTGCCAGCAGCCAAAAAATCACCGGGACAGGGTGTACTGAAGCTTTCTTT

D gene: -
V gene: TRBV6-2/TRBV6-3
clone size: -
J gene: TRBJ2-1
CDR3 protein: CASSYATGARNEQFF
CDR3 DNA: TGTGCCAGCAGTTACGCTACAGGCGCCAGGAATGAGCAGTTCTTC

D gene: TRBD2
V gene: TRBV5-4
clone size: -
J gene: TRBJ2-1
CDR3 protein: CASSLGLAVEQFF
CDR3 DNA: TGTGCCAGCAGCTTGGGGCTAGCGGTTGAGCAGTTCTTC

D gene: TRBD1
V gene: TRBV2
clone size: -
J gene: TRBJ1-2
CDR3 protein: CASSEEGAGYGYTF
CDR3 DNA: TGTGCCAGCAGTGAAGAGGGGGCGGGTTATGGCTACACCTTC

D gene: -
V gene: TRBV27
clone size: -
J gene: TRBJ1-6
CDR3 protein: CAGSGEAVVSPLHF
CDR3 DNA: TGTGCCGGCAGCGGGGAGGCGGTGGTTTCACCCCTCCACTTT

D gene: -
V gene: TRBV28
clone size: -
J gene: TRBJ2-2
CDR3 protein: CASRYILGNSNTGELFF
CDR3 DNA: TGTGCCAGCAGATATATACTCGGGAACTCGAACACCGGGGAGCTGTTTTTT

D gene: -
V gene: TRBV23-1
clone size: -
J gene: TRBJ2-7
CDR3 protein: CASTPAGHYEQYF
CDR3 DNA: TGCGCCAGCACCCCGGCAGGCCACTACGAGCAGTACTTC

D gene: TRBD1
V gene: TRBV28
clone size: once
J gene: TRBJ1-2
CDR3 protein: CASSLYGQGNYGYTF
CDR3 DNA: TGTGCCAGCAGTCTCTACGGACAGGGCAACTATGGCTACACCTTC

D gene: TRBD1
V gene: TRBV5-1
clone size: -
J gene: TRBJ1-1
CDR3 protein: CASSLAGQGDWAEAFF
CDR3 DNA: TGCGCCAGCAGCTTGGCCGGACAGGGAGACTGGGCTGAAGCTTTCTTT

D gene: TRBD1
V gene: TRBV5-8
clone size: -
J gene: TRBJ1-4
CDR3 protein: CASSTRQGWGEKLFF
CDR3 DNA: TGTGCCAGCAGCACGCGACAGGGGTGGGGTGAAAAACTGTTTTTT

D gene: -
V gene: TRBV11-3
clone size: -
J gene: TRBJ1-1
CDR3 protein: CASSFAPQGIGAFF
CDR3 DNA: TGTGCCAGCAGCTTCGCGCCCCAGGGCATTGGGGCTTTCTTT

D gene: -
V gene: TRBV14
clone size: -
J gene: TRBJ1-3
CDR3 protein: CASSPRGRGNTIYF
CDR3 DNA: TGTGCCAGCAGCCCACGTGGGCGAGGAAACACCATATATTTT

D gene: -
V gene: TRBV3-1/TRBV3-2
clone size: once
J gene: TRBJ1-2
CDR3 protein: CASSQRTAAGGYTF
CDR3 DNA: TGTGCCAGCAGCCAACGGACAGCCGCCGGGGGCTACACCTTC

D gene: -
V gene: TRBV6-5
clone size: once
J gene: TRBJ1-6
CDR3 protein: CASSARTENSPLHF
CDR3 DNA: TGTGCCAGCAGCGCACGGACAGAGAATTCACCCCTCCACTTT

D gene: TRBD2
V gene: TRBV7-8
clone size: once
J gene: TRBJ2-2
CDR3 protein: CASSPEGRGGVTGELFF
CDR3 DNA: TGTGCCAGCAGCCCCGAGGGGCGGGGGGGTGTCACCGGGGAGCTGTTTTTT